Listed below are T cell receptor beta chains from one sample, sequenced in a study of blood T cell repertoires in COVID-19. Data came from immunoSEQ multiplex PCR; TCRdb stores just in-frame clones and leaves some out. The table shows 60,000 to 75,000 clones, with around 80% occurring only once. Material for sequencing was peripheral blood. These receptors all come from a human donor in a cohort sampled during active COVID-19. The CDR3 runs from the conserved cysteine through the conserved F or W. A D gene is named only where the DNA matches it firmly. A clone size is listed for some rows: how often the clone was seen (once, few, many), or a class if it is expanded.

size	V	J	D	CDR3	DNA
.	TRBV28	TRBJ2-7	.	CASSYVRYEQYF	TGTGCCAGCAGTTATGTCCGTTACGAGCAGTACTTC
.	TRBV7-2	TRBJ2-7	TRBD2	CASSSEYGGGSEQYF	TGTGCCAGCAGCTCGGAATATGGGGGGGGTTCCGAGCAGTACTTC
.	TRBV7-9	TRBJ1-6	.	CASRLGGHLGSPLHF	TGTGCCAGCAGGCTGGGGGGGCATCTTGGATCACCCCTCCACTTT
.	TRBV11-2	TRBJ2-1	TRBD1	CASSLEGQGYNEQFF	TGTGCCAGCAGCTTGGAGGGACAGGGGTACAATGAGCAGTTCTTC
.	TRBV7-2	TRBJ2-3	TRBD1	CASSDRAGPDTQYF	TGTGCCAGCTCCGACAGGGCAGGCCCAGATACGCAGTATTTT
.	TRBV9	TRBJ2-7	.	CASSVDPGPFSYEQYF	TGTGCCAGCAGCGTAGATCCGGGTCCCTTCTCCTACGAGCAGTACTTC
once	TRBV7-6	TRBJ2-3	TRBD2	CASSLRTSGGFSTDTQYF	TGTGCCAGCAGCTTACGGACTAGCGGGGGATTCAGCACAGATACGCAGTATTTT
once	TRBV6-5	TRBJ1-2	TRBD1	CASSPRGAQDYGYTF	TGTGCCAGCAGCCCCAGGGGGGCCCAAGACTATGGCTACACCTTC
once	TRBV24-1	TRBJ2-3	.	CATSDLTGWSTDTQYF	TGTGCCACCAGTGACCTGACTGGTTGGAGCACAGATACGCAGTATTTT
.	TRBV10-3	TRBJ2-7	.	CAISESDDVDYEQYF	TGTGCCATCAGTGAGAGCGACGATGTGGACTACGAGCAGTACTTC
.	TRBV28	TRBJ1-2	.	CASSSTRVSGYTF	TGTGCCAGCAGTTCCACCCGGGTCAGTGGCTACACCTTC
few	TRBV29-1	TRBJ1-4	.	CSVVGGRFNEKLFF	TGCAGCGTTGTGGGAGGCCGGTTCAATGAAAAACTGTTTTTT
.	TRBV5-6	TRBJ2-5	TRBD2	CASSLGLAGEETQYF	TGTGCCAGCAGCTTGGGACTAGCGGGGGAAGAGACCCAGTACTTC
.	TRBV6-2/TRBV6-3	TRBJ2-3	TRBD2	CASSYSTSGTDTQYF	TGTGCCAGCAGTTACTCGACTAGCGGCACAGATACGCAGTATTTT
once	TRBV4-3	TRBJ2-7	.	CASSPGGGGYEQYF	TGCGCCAGCAGCCCAGGAGGGGGGGGCTACGAGCAGTACTTC
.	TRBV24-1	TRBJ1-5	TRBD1	CATSDFLRGQDSNQPQHF	TGTGCCACCAGTGATTTCCTTAGGGGACAGGATAGCAATCAGCCCCAGCATTTT
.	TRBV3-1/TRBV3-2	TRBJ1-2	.	CASSQDPWAGYTF	TGTGCCAGCAGCCAAGATCCTTGGGCTGGCTACACCTTC
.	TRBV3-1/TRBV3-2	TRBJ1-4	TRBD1	CASSPSGQGREKLFF	TGTGCCAGCAGTCCGTCGGGACAGGGGAGAGAAAAACTGTTTTTT
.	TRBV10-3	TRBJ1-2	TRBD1	CATKPGTENMYGYTF	TGTGCCACAAAACCCGGGACAGAAAACATGTATGGCTACACCTTC
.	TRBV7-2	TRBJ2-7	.	CASSLPGYEQYF	TGTGCCAGCAGCCTCCCAGGGTACGAGCAGTACTTC
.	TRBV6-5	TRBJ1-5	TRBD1	CASSIQGGNNQPQHF	TGTGCCAGCAGTATACAGGGGGGTAACAATCAGCCCCAGCATTTT
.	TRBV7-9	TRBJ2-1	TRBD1	CASSRDRGRNEQFF	TGTGCCAGCAGCCGGGACAGGGGGCGCAATGAGCAGTTCTTC
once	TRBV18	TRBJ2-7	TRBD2	CASSTSGGNYEQYF	TGTGCCAGCTCCACTAGCGGGGGGAACTACGAGCAGTACTTC
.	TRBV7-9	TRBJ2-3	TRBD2	CASSSTSGREDTQYF	TGTGCCAGCAGCTCGACTAGCGGGAGGGAAGATACGCAGTATTTT
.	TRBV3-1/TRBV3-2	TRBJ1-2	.	CASTPISGFGGYTF	TGTGCCAGCACCCCCATATCAGGGTTCGGTGGCTACACCTTC
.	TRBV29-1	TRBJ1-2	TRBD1	CSVGKQGNYGYTF	TGCAGCGTTGGTAAACAGGGGAACTATGGCTACACCTTC
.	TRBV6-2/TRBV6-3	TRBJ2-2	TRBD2	CASSSLQRGRGGELFF	TGTGCCAGCAGTTCCCTCCAGCGGGGGCGGGGCGGGGAGCTGTTTTTT
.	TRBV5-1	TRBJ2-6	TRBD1	CASSHGTGAKANVLTF	TGCGCCAGCAGCCATGGGACAGGGGCTAAGGCCAACGTCCTGACTTTC
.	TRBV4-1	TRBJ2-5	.	CASSHVEEGETQYF	TGCGCCAGCAGCCACGTTGAGGAGGGTGAGACCCAGTACTTC
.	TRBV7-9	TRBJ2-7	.	CASSLAHRDEQYF	TGTGCCAGCAGCTTAGCGCACCGGGACGAGCAGTACTTC
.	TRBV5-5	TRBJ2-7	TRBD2	CASSLASGGGEQYF	TGTGCCAGCAGCTTAGCCAGCGGGGGTGGCGAGCAGTACTTC
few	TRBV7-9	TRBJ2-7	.	CASSLAPGQAGTADEQYF	TGTGCCAGCAGCTTAGCGCCGGGGCAGGCCGGGACTGCCGACGAGCAGTACTTC
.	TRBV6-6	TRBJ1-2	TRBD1	CASRTGTGLSNTF	TGTGCCAGCAGGACTGGGACAGGACTTAGCAACACCTTC
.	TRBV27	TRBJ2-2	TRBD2	CASSSLAGGHGELFF	TGTGCCAGCAGTTCACTAGCGGGAGGTCACGGGGAGCTGTTTTTT
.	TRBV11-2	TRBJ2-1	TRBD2	CASSLGTSGRHNEQFF	TGTGCCAGCAGCTTAGGTACTAGCGGGAGACACAATGAGCAGTTCTTC
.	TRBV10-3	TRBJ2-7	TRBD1	CATSGTGNYEQYF	TGTGCCACCTCTGGGACAGGGAACTACGAGCAGTACTTC
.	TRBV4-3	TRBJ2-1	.	CASSQTDRTPVSEQFF	TGCGCCAGCAGCCAAACCGACAGGACCCCAGTCAGTGAGCAGTTCTTC
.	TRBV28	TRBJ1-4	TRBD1	CASSDQGVEEKLFF	TGTGCCAGCAGTGACCAGGGGGTCGAAGAAAAACTGTTTTTT
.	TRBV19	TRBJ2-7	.	CASSMGRDYEQYF	TGTGCCAGTAGTATGGGCAGGGACTACGAGCAGTACTTC
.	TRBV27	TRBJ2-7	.	CASYLPRVVYEQYF	TGTGCCAGCTATCTTCCTCGCGTCGTCTACGAGCAGTACTTC
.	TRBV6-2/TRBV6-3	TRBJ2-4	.	CASSYGGVVAKNIQYF	TGTGCCAGCAGTTACGGCGGGGTGGTAGCCAAAAACATTCAGTACTTC
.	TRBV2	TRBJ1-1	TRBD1	CASRTQGLNTEAFF	TGTGCCAGCAGGACACAGGGGCTGAACACTGAAGCTTTCTTT
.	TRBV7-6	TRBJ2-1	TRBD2	CASSPGGGYNEQFF	TGTGCCAGCAGCCCCGGGGGAGGGTACAATGAGCAGTTCTTC
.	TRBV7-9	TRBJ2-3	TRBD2	CASSLRRESGDTQYF	TGTGCCAGCAGCTTAAGGCGGGAGTCTGGAGATACGCAGTATTTT
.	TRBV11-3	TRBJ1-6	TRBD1	CASSLGDSNSPLHF	TGTGCCAGCAGCTTGGGGGACAGCAATTCACCCCTCCACTTT
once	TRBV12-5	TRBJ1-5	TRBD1	CASGPGTGGLNQSQHF	TGTGCTAGTGGTCCGGGGACAGGGGGGCTTAATCAGTCCCAGCATTTT
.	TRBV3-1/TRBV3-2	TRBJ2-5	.	CASSSRTSPRGTQYF	TGTGCCAGCAGCTCACGGACTTCCCCTCGCGGGACCCAGTACTTC
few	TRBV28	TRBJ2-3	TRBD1	CASSPDREVGTQYF	TGTGCCAGCAGTCCGGACAGGGAGGTAGGGACGCAGTATTTT
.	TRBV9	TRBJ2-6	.	CASSVRQTVSGANVLTF	TGTGCCAGCAGCGTCCGGCAGACAGTTTCTGGGGCCAACGTCCTGACTTTC
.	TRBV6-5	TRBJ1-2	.	CASSFQGKNYGYTF	TGTGCCAGCAGTTTTCAGGGGAAAAACTATGGCTACACCTTC
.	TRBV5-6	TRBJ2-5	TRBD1	CASSLQGFEETQYF	TGTGCCAGCAGCTTACAGGGGTTCGAAGAGACCCAGTACTTC
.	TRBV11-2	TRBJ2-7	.	CASKGPGQSLREQYF	TGTGCCAGCAAAGGACCCGGACAGTCCTTACGTGAGCAGTACTTC
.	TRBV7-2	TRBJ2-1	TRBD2	CASSQPWIAGGESGNEQFF	TGTGCCAGCAGCCAACCGTGGATAGCGGGAGGAGAATCGGGGAATGAGCAGTTCTTC
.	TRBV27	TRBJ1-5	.	CASSPGSIYSNQPQHF	TGTGCCAGCAGTCCAGGCAGTATTTATAGCAATCAGCCCCAGCATTTT
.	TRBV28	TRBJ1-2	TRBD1	CASSAPGQGALGYTF	TGTGCCAGCAGTGCTCCGGGACAGGGGGCTCTTGGCTACACCTTC
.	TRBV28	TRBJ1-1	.	CASRSSMNTEAFF	TGTGCCAGCAGGAGCTCAATGAACACTGAAGCTTTCTTT
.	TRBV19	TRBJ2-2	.	CASSMGEDGELFF	TGTGCCAGTAGTATGGGAGAGGACGGGGAGCTGTTTTTT
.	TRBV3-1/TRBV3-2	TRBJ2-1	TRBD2	CASSLAGAYNEQFF	TGTGCCAGCAGCCTAGCGGGAGCCTACAATGAGCAGTTCTTC
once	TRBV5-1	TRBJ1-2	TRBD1	CASSLTRQGSGYTF	TGCGCCAGCAGCTTGACAAGACAGGGGAGCGGCTACACCTTC
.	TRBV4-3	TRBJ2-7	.	CASSQDQAGWNGIEQYF	TGCGCCAGCAGCCAAGATCAGGCGGGCTGGAATGGAATCGAGCAGTACTTC